This passage covers 24 T cell receptor beta chains from one sample sequenced in a study of shared clonotypes between healthy human individuals. As defined, naive CD8 cells were CD45RO-negative and positively selected for CCR7, with terminally differentiated effector memory CD45RA+ cells excluded. The table came from immunoSEQ multiplex PCR; TCRdb's copy has only in-frame clones and leaves some out. The table has 550,000 to 600,000 clones, 98% seen once. Sample: naive CD8+ T cells sorted from blood. These receptors originate from a man in his thirties or forties in good health.

V usage is TRBV7-9 and J usage is TRBJ1-1, with D possibly being TRBD1 (6 bases). Trimming left V 1 base short and J 1 base short, with 13 bases between. Per the germline V gene, CDR1 is SEHNR and CDR2 is FQNEAQ (reference sequence). This CDR3 is 16 amino acids long. The CDR3 spells CASSLVQGPGNTEAFF. The DNA for the CDR3 is TGTGCCAGCAGCTTAGTTCAGGGGCCCGGGAACACTGAAGCTTTCTTT.

V usage is TRBV5-1 and J usage is TRBJ2-1; the D is unclear. This CDR3 is built from 16 residues. V gave up 1 base and J gave up 0 bases, with 11 bases separating them. CDR1 and CDR2 (germline): SGHRS, YFSETQ. DNA of the CDR3: TGCGCCAGCAGCTTGCCGGCCTTGAGCTCCTACAATGAGCAGTTCTTC. Translating gives CASSLPALSSYNEQFF.

This clone was counted once. This chain uses TRBV5-1 with TRBJ1-1, with a tentative D call TRBD1 (5 bases). With 4 bases removed from V and 0 bases from J, the gap between germline ends came to 7 bases. Germline V gene lookup returns CDR1 SGHRS and CDR2 YFSETQ. This CDR3 contains 13 residues. This CDR3 is CASSGDLNTEAFF. The CDR3 DNA is TGCGCCAGCAGCGGGGACTTGAACACTGAAGCTTTCTTT. Combining the CDR3 with reference TRBV5-1 and TRBJ1-1 gives the whole variable domain KAGVTQTPRYLIKTRGQQVTLSCSPISGHRSVSWYQQTPGQGLQFLFEYFSETQRNKGNFPGRFSGRQFSNSRSEMNVSTLELGDSALYLCASSGDLNTEAFFGQGTRLTVV.

The gene calls are TRBV10-1 and TRBJ2-7; weak D call: TRBD2 (6 bases). The CDR3 runs 13 residues. Germline V gives CDR1 WNHNN, CDR2 SYGVQD (reference sequence). Trimming left V 2 bases short and J 7 bases short, with 12 bases between. The chain's CDR3 is CASSEGSAGEQYF. The CDR3 DNA is TGCGCCAGCAGTGAGGGGTCCGCGGGGGAGCAGTACTTC.

The rearrangement links TRBV13 to TRBJ1-1, with no clear D. The CDR3 contains 12 residues. V was shortened by 5 bases and J by 3 bases, with 7 bases between the two germline ends. Germline V gene sequence: CDR1 PRHDT, CDR2 FYEKMQ (reference sequence). In DNA form, the CDR3 reads TGTGCCAGCAGCGAGGGTTACACTGAAGCTTTCTTT. Protein: CASSEGYTEAFF.

This chain uses TRBV9 with TRBJ1-5; 8 bases agree with TRBD1. This CDR3 comprises 13 residues. Germline CDR1 and CDR2: SGDLS and YYNGEE. V was pared by 4 bases and J by 7 bases, with 4 bases of the junction left unmatched. CDR3 amino acids: CASSFSGGQPQHF. The CDR3, as DNA: TGTGCCAGCAGCTTTTCAGGGGGCCAGCCCCAGCATTTT.

The V and J genes are TRBV2 and TRBJ2-5; 11 positions match TRBD2. The last part of the DNA fits TRBJ2-7 better; the J call may be wrong. Germline V lookup: CDR1 SNHLY, CDR2 FYNNEI. CDR3 length: 15 amino acids. The CDR3 sequence: CASSTGTSGPYEQYF. Written as DNA, the CDR3 is TGTGCCAGCAGTACCGGGACTAGCGGACCCTACGAGCAGTACTTC.

The chain joins TRBV5-1 to TRBJ2-1; 10 nucleotides agree with TRBD2. The CDR3 extends over 14 amino acids. The germline V gene encodes CDR1 SGHRS and CDR2 YFSETQ. Trimming at V came to 5 bases and at J to 7 bases, leaving 6 bases not matched to a gene. This CDR3 reads CASRTGTSENEQFF. The CDR3, as DNA: TGCGCCAGCAGGACCGGGACTAGCGAGAATGAGCAGTTCTTC.

The gene calls are TRBV5-6 and TRBJ2-7; 8 bases are a match to TRBD1. Trimming at V came to 0 bases and at J to 3 bases, leaving 8 bases not matched to a gene. This CDR3 comprises 16 residues. Germline assignment: CDR1 SGHDT and CDR2 YYEEEE. The CDR3 sequence is CASSLVTGGYLYEQYF. CDR3 DNA sequence: TGTGCCAGCAGCTTGGTCACAGGGGGATACCTCTACGAGCAGTACTTC.

The chain uses TRBV7-6 and TRBJ2-1; 8 nucleotides agree with TRBD1. The CDR3 is made up of 12 amino acids. Germline lookup yields CDR1 SGHVS and CDR2 FNYEAQ. Trimming removed 5 bases from V and 6 bases from J; junction bases left unmatched: 0. The CDR3 DNA reads TGTGCCAGCAGCGGACAGGGCAATGAGCAGTTCTTC. Amino acids: CASSGQGNEQFF.

The chain uses TRBV7-3 and TRBJ2-7; D unresolved. The CDR3 totals 11 residues. The V end lost 3 bases, the J end lost 3 bases, and 3 bases lay between the germline ends. Looked up from germline, CDR1 is SGHTA and CDR2 is FQGTGA. Written as DNA, the CDR3 is TGTGCCAGCAGCTTTAACTACGAGCAGTACTTC. It specifies CASSFNYEQYF.

The genes are TRBV5-6 and TRBJ2-1; 8 positions match TRBD2. The junction had 3 bases not matched to a gene; V was cut back by 4 bases and J by 9 bases. The CDR3 runs to 12 residues. CDR1 is SGHDT, CDR2 YYEEEE, per germline. The CDR3 DNA sequence: TGTGCCAGCAGCCCCGGGACTAGTGAGCAGTTCTTC. This translates into CASSPGTSEQFF.

The chain couples TRBV15 to TRBJ2-3, with 7 bases identical to TRBD2. The germline V gene encodes CDR1 LNHNV and CDR2 YYDKDF (reference sequence). V was clipped by 5 bases and J by 5 bases; unmatched bases: 10. This CDR3 is built from 15 residues. The CDR3 is CATSASRGRVDTQYF. As DNA, the CDR3 is TGTGCCACCAGCGCCTCGCGGGGGAGGGTAGATACGCAGTATTTT.

The rearrangement joins TRBV27 to TRBJ2-1; D may be TRBD2 (6 bases). Trimming pared 8 bases from V and 10 bases from J, leaving 12 bases between. The CDR3 sequence is 11 residues long. CDR1 is MNHEY and CDR2 is SMNVEV in the germline V gene (reference sequence). CDR3 in DNA: TGTGCCAGCGGCGAGGACTACGAGCAGTTCTTC. As protein: CASGEDYEQFF.

The chain employs TRBV7-2 and TRBJ2-7; D uncertain. The germline CDR1 and CDR2 sequences are SGHTA and FQGNSA. Trimming removed 4 bases from V and 6 bases from J, with 10 bases in between. This CDR3 has 12 residues. The CDR3 spells CASSSRPPEQYF. The CDR3 nucleotides are TGTGCCAGCAGCTCGCGCCCGCCCGAGCAGTACTTC.

The chain links TRBV28 to TRBJ2-5; a possible D gene is TRBD2 (5 bases). CDR1 and CDR2 (germline): MDHEN, SYDVKM. The CDR3 is 14 residues long. V was cut by 4 bases and J by 2 bases, with 11 bases left in between. DNA of the CDR3: TGTGCCAGCAGTTCCCCAGCGGAGCAAGAGACCCAGTACTTC. Its protein product is CASSSPAEQETQYF.

DNA of the CDR3: TGTGCCATCAGTCCGACAGAAGGGTGGGCTGGCTACACCTTC. Protein product: CAISPTEGWAGYTF. The rearrangement uses TRBV10-3 and TRBJ1-2; possibly TRBD1 for D (5 bases). The CDR3 covers 14 residues. The germline V and J ends were trimmed by 5 bases and 7 bases, with 17 bases remaining between them. Germline CDR1 is ENHRY and CDR2 is SYGVKD.

V and J are TRBV4-3 and TRBJ2-1, with D uncertain. Germline assignment: CDR1 LGHNA and CDR2 YSLEER. The V and J ends lost 4 bases and 3 bases respectively, with 10 bases between them. The CDR3 covers 14 residues. CDR3 in amino acids: CASSLRTLYNEQFF. CDR3 sequence (DNA): TGCGCCAGCAGCCTTCGGACGCTCTACAATGAGCAGTTCTTC.

The CDR3 loop reads CASSLGRDRGHQPQHF. In DNA, the CDR3 is TGTGCCAGCAGCTTAGGGCGGGACAGGGGACATCAGCCCCAGCATTTT. The gene calls are TRBV7-9 and TRBJ1-5; 10 bases map to TRBD1. Germline CDR1 and CDR2: SEHNR and FQNEAQ (reference sequence). The CDR3 totals 16 residues. V lost 1 base to trimming and J lost 5 bases; unmatched junction nucleotides: 5.

V is TRBV6-6 and J is TRBJ2-1; the D gene is possibly TRBD2 (6 bases). Germline loops: CDR1 MNHNY, CDR2 SVGAGI (reference sequence). V lost 2 bases, J lost 4 bases, and 15 bases lay in between. This CDR3 is 16 amino acids long. CDR3 bases: TGTGCCAGCAGTTACCCTCCTAGCGCCAGTTACAATGAGCAGTTCTTC. This codes for CASSYPPSASYNEQFF.

This chain joins TRBV13 and TRBJ2-3; 7 bases match TRBD1. V lost 3 bases and J lost 2; bases outside the gene matches: 2. Germline CDR1 is PRHDT and CDR2 is FYEKMQ (reference sequence). The CDR3 has 14 residues. The CDR3 here is CASSLGQITDTQYF. In nucleotides, the CDR3 is TGTGCCAGCAGCTTGGGACAGATCACAGATACGCAGTATTTT.

This chain connects TRBV7-9 to TRBJ2-7; tentative D call: TRBD2 (6 bases). V dropped 0 bases and J dropped 3 bases, with 15 bases sitting between them. This CDR3 is 16 amino acids long. Germline lookup yields CDR1 SEHNR and CDR2 FQNEAQ (reference sequence). DNA of the CDR3: TGTGCCAGCAGCTTAGCGTTTGGAGGGAAGGGCTACGAGCAGTACTTC. Protein product: CASSLAFGGKGYEQYF.

The chain carries TRBV7-9 and TRBJ1-2; the D is unclear. V lost 5 bases to trimming and J lost 0 bases, with 16 bases between them. Germline loops: CDR1 SEHNR, CDR2 FQNEAQ (reference sequence). CDR3 length: 16 amino acids. In nucleotides, the CDR3 is TGTGCCAGCAGCCAACTCGGAAACACAGCTAACTATGGCTACACCTTC. This encodes CASSQLGNTANYGYTF.

This rearrangement joins TRBV5-6 to TRBJ1-1; D call uncertain. CDR3 length equals 13 residues. Trimming removed 1 base from V and 11 bases from J, with 15 bases in between. Germline V gives CDR1 SGHDT, CDR2 YYEEEE. CDR3 bases: TGTGCCAGCAGCTTGAACGGACGCTTTGATGCTTTCTTT. Residues: CASSLNGRFDAFF.